These 11 T cell receptor beta chains originate from one sample sequenced in a study of blood T cell repertoires in COVID-19. TCRdb keeps only in-frame clones here, not all; method: immunoSEQ multiplex PCR. Of about 17,000 clones listed, roughly 87% are singletons. The specimen was peripheral blood. Every receptor here comes from a man aged 45-60 years with active COVID-19.

CDR3 sequence (DNA): TGTGCCAGCAGTTCTCGACGTAGTTTTGGAGGGACTGGGGCCAACGTCCTGACTTTC. The encoded protein is CASSSRRSFGGTGANVLTF. The chain employs TRBV6-2 or TRBV6-3 and TRBJ2-6, with D possibly being TRBD2 (6 bases). The length of the CDR3 is 19 residues. V lost 4 bases to trimming and J lost 2 bases, with 21 bases between them. Germline values: CDR1 MNHEY, CDR2 SVGEGT.

The chain links TRBV2 to TRBJ2-1; 10 bases are shared with TRBD2. Germline lookup yields CDR1 SNHLY and CDR2 FYNNEI. The CDR3 extends over 13 amino acids. The ends lost 8 bases at V and 6 bases at J; junction bases unmatched: 4. CDR3 loop: CASAGLAFNEQFF. The CDR3 DNA is TGTGCCAGCGCGGGACTAGCGTTCAATGAGCAGTTCTTC. Full variable domain (missing parts from reference TRBV2 and TRBJ2-1): EPEVTQTPSHQVTQMGQEVILRCVPISNHLYFYWYRQILGQKVEFLVSFYNNEISEKSEIFDDQFSVERPDGSNFTLKIRSTKLEDSAMYFCASAGLAFNEQFFGPGTRLTVL.

The rearrangement joins TRBV7-9 to TRBJ1-4; 10 nucleotides line up with TRBD1. V lost 5 bases and J lost 7; bases outside the gene matches: 13. This CDR3 comprises 17 residues. CDR1 and CDR2 (germline): SEHNR, FQNEAQ (reference sequence). CDR3 in amino acids: CASSIRATGTGAEKLFF. The CDR3 DNA reads TGTGCCAGCAGCATAAGGGCCACCGGGACAGGGGCTGAAAAACTGTTTTTT. Complete variable domain (other parts from reference TRBV7-9 and TRBJ1-4): DTGVSQNPRHKITKRGQNVTFRCDPISEHNRLYWYRQTLGQGPEFLTYFQNEAQLEKSRLLSDRFSAERPKGSFSTLEIQRTEQGDSAMYLCASSIRATGTGAEKLFFGSGTQLSVL.

The V call is TRBV24-1, the J call TRBJ2-1; perhaps TRBD2 as D (6 bases). This CDR3 has 15 residues. Germline V gene lookup returns CDR1 KGHDR and CDR2 SFDVKD. V dropped 4 bases and J dropped 0 bases, with 9 bases sitting between them. CDR3 coding DNA: TGTGCCACCAGTGAGGAGGGTGGCTCCTACAATGAGCAGTTCTTC. Its protein product is CATSEEGGSYNEQFF.

CDR3 DNA sequence: TGTGCCAGCAGTCGCTCACTAGGACCCTACAATGAGCAGTTCTTC. This sequence encodes CASSRSLGPYNEQFF. This chain joins TRBV28 and TRBJ2-1, with D tentatively TRBD2 (5 bases). Germline V gene data show CDR1 as MDHEN and CDR2 as SYDVKM. The CDR3 runs to 15 residues. V shed 5 bases and J shed 2 bases, with 13 bases lying between them.

CDR3 loop: CASSLVGVGRTDTQYF. The CDR3 DNA follows: TGCGCCAGCAGCTTGGTAGGCGTGGGGAGGACAGATACGCAGTATTTT. The chain has TRBV5-1 and TRBJ2-3, with a weak D call TRBD2 (6 bases). The ends were cut back, 0 bases at V and 3 bases at J, with 14 bases in the middle. Germline V gene data show CDR1 as SGHRS and CDR2 as YFSETQ. The CDR3 consists of 16 residues. The full variable domain, completed using reference TRBV5-1 and TRBJ2-3, is KAGVTQTPRYLIKTRGQQVTLSCSPISGHRSVSWYQQTPGQGLQFLFEYFSETQRNKGNFPGRFSGRQFSNSRSEMNVSTLELGDSALYLCASSLVGVGRTDTQYFGPGTRLTVL.

The chain carries TRBV28 and TRBJ1-5; TRBD1 agrees at 7 bases. Trimming took 6 bases from V and 5 from J; bases not matched to a gene: 10. Germline values: CDR1 MDHEN, CDR2 SYDVKM. The CDR3 has 15 amino acids. The CDR3 nucleotides are TGTGCCAGCAGCAGCTTACAGGGGATGGATCAGCCCCAGCATTTT. Encoded protein: CASSSLQGMDQPQHF.

This sequence joins TRBV5-1 and TRBJ1-1; 9 nucleotides agree with TRBD1. The CDR3 totals 14 residues. The ends lost 1 base at V and 6 bases at J; junction bases unmatched: 4. CDR1 and CDR2 from the germline V gene are SGHRS and YFSETQ. The CDR3 protein is CASSLSRDRAEAFF. CDR3 in DNA: TGCGCCAGCAGCTTGTCCCGGGACAGGGCTGAAGCTTTCTTT.

The chain couples TRBV19 to TRBJ1-5, with 10 bases identical to TRBD1. Losses at the gene ends were 4 bases for V and 6 bases for J; bases not matched to a gene: 3. The length of the CDR3 is 14 residues. Germline V CDR1 and CDR2: LNHDA, SQIVND (reference sequence). The CDR3 region is CASSTTGGGQPQHF. Written as DNA, the CDR3 is TGTGCCAGTAGTACGACAGGGGGCGGTCAGCCCCAGCATTTT. The complete variable domain, with remaining parts taken from reference TRBV19 and TRBJ1-5, reads DGGITQSPKYLFRKEGQNVTLSCEQNLNHDAMYWYRQDPGQGLRLIYYSQIVNDFQKGDIAEGYSVSREKKESFPLTVTSAQKNPTAFYLCASSTTGGGQPQHFGDGTRLSIL.

The J gene is TRBJ1-2, the V gene TRBV28; TRBD1 aligns across 7 bases. The CDR3 extends over 12 amino acids. V shed 6 bases and J 8 bases; nucleotides not matched to a gene: 6. Germline loops: CDR1 MDHEN, CDR2 SYDVKM. CDR3 sequence: CASSDRAAGYTF. The CDR3 DNA follows: TGTGCCAGCAGCGACAGGGCGGCCGGCTACACCTTC.

This clone is labeled as medium-sized. The chain recombines TRBV28 with TRBJ1-1, with D tentatively TRBD1 (6 bases). CDR1 is MDHEN and CDR2 is SYDVKM in the germline V gene. CDR3 size: 18 residues. The V end was cut by 5 bases, the J end by 3 bases, with 25 bases between. CDR3 amino acids: CASSTQQGGLRFDTEAFF. The CDR3 nucleotides read TGTGCCAGCAGTACGCAACAGGGTGGCCTGAGGTTCGACACTGAAGCTTTCTTT.